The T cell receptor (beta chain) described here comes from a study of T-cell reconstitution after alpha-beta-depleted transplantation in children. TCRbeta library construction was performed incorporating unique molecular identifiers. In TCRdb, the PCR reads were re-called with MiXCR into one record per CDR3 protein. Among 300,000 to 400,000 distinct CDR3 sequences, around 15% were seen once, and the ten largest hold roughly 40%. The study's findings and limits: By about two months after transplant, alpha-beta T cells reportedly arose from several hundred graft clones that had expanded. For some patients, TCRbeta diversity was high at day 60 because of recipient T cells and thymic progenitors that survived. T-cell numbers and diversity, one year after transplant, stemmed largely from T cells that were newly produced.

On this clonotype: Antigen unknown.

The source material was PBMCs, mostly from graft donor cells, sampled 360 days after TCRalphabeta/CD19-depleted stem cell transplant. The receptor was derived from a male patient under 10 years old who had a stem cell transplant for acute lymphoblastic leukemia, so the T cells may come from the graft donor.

Written as DNA, the CDR3 is TGTGCCACCGGACAGGGTGGCGAGCAGTACTTC. It encodes CATGQGGEQYF. This chain uses TRBV6-2 or TRBV6-3 with TRBJ2-7; 8 bases match TRBD1. Germline lookup yields CDR1 MNHEY and CDR2 SVGEGT. The V gene end was trimmed by 10 bases and the J gene end by 6 bases; junction bases not matched to a gene: 5. The CDR3 runs to 11 residues.